The sequence of this T cell receptor beta chain was determined in a study of a mutant IDH1 vaccine in newly diagnosed glioma. Overall study context: The treated group averaged approximately 38 years old and was 62.5% male, roughly 38% female.

Study-wide findings and caveats: Changes in the top peripheral T cell clonotypes seemingly had no bearing on pseudoprogression. Most patients, 90% to 95%, showed vaccine-induced immune responses.

Time point meaning: week 23, last vaccination. All doses held 300 ug of mutant IDH1 20-mer peptide, with topical imiquimod. As regards this clone: Its antigen is not identified.

Libraries were prepared by immunoSEQ multiplex PCR; TCRdb keeps only in-frame clonotypes and omits some of them. The data contain around 41,000 clones, around 78% of them singletons. This receptor was identified in a woman aged 40 to 50 with glioma. Some clones in this sample may be carry-over from other donors' samples. The source material was PBMCs, sampled from a glioma patient whose treatment included an IDH1 peptide vaccine.

This CDR3 reads CASSPDSSYGYTF. CDR3 coding DNA: TGTGCCAGCAGCCCGGACAGTTCCTATGGCTACACCTTC. V is TRBV5-4 and J is TRBJ1-2; D might be TRBD1 (6 bases). Germline lookup yields CDR1 SGHNT and CDR2 YYREEE (reference sequence). Deletions cut 4 bases from V and 4 bases from J, with 11 bases between. This CDR3 region has 13 residues.